The TCR beta chain under discussion was sequenced for a study of T cell responses to AZD1222 COVID-19 vaccine. Libraries were prepared by immunoSEQ multiplex PCR; TCRdb keeps only in-frame clonotypes and omits some of them. The profile shows roughly 160,000 clones, 85% to 90% of them singletons. Second doses that came at about 4 or about 12 weeks were put together. Trimming stripped 1 base from V and 0 bases from J, with 10 bases between. Germline-derived CDR1 and CDR2 are MNHNS and SASEGT. This CDR3 region has 15 residues. The sequence came from an adult who received the AZD1222 COVID-19 vaccine. The rearrangement joins TRBV6-1 to TRBJ2-7; D unresolved. The sequences come from peripheral blood, collected 28 days after the second AZD1222 dose. DNA for the CDR3: TGTGCCAGCAGTGAAGTAGGAACAACCTCCTACGAGCAGTACTTC. Amino acid sequence: CASSEVGTTSYEQYF.